This T cell receptor (beta chain) stems from a study of T cell repertoires in cytomegalovirus infection (dated by TCRdb to about 2019). Regarding the complete study: The peptide stimulations were aimed at well-studied HLA-B-restricted epitopes as well as recently identified HLA-C-restricted CMV epitopes, whose presentation resists viral immunomodulation. Donor HLA type was relevant to the analysis, as public TCR beta signatures indicated carriage of CMV infection together with the matching HLA type.

Broad study findings and their caveats: In both this cohort and an independent cohort of under 450 donors, the cumulative frequency of public TCR beta family members distinguished carriers of CMV infection plus the relevant HLA type. In the ex vivo response, HLA-C-restricted CMV-specific TCR beta clonotypes were dominant, and in two of eight donors the single most frequent clonotype came from this HLA-C-restricted group.

TCRdb lists the instrument as Illumina HiSeq 1500. The public reads were reanalyzed by TCRdb: fastp trimming at Q25, MiXCR alignment, in-frame beta chains only. One record per CDR3 amino acid sequence lists the most common genes and DNA. The sample table lists roughly 500,000 distinct CDR3 sequences, more than 30% of them with a count of one. Of the sample, roughly 15% falls within the top ten clones. As for this clonotype: This clone's antigen is unknown. No much larger clonotype is one base removed from it; base qualities were not supplied.

CDR1 and CDR2 (MNHGY, SAAAGT) derive from the germline V gene. V lost 5 bases and J lost 4 bases, and the count of bases not matched to a germline gene is 5. Measured from the cysteine to the valine, the CDR3 is 14 residues long. Only the CDR3 region is kept as DNA, spanning 42 bases read in frame from base 1. In light of the paper, this sample's treatment or condition label describes: in vitro stimulation with specific CMV peptide epitopes to enrich CMV-specific T cells. This clonotype was obtained from a human donor in good health (CMV status not recorded). Some clones in this sample may be carry-over from other donors' samples. The sample was cultured PBMCs, taken from culture after CMV antigen stimulation. This sequence uses TRBV6-8 and TRBJ2-7, with TRBD2 identical over 10 junction bases. Read as DNA, the sequence is TGTGCCAGCAGTCGACGGACTAGCGGTTACGAGCAGTACGTC. This gives the protein CASSRRTSGYEQYV.